Presented here are 32 T cell receptor beta chains from one specimen sequenced in a study of response to subunit inactivated influenza vaccine. One entry per CDR3 protein results from TCRdb running MiXCR on the RT-PCR reads. The data show hundreds of thousands of distinct CDR3 sequences, with about 18% seen just once and approximately 10% held by the top ten. The sequencing here drew on PBMCs from blood, taken around 5 days after vaccination. All receptors come from a man aged 50 to 59 who received an inactivated influenza vaccine.

This chain joins TRBV2 and TRBJ2-3, with a possible D match to TRBD1 (6 bases). Germline CDR1 and CDR2: SNHLY and FYNNEI. CDR3 size: 18 residues. V lost 4 bases and J lost 2, with 22 bases in between. CDR3 protein: CASSVPPPRTADTDTQYF. The CDR3 DNA reads as TGTGCCAGCAGTGTACCGCCACCCCGGACAGCGGACACAGATACGCAGTATTTT.

The table lists this clonotype with a few counts. The chain carries TRBV4-3 and TRBJ1-3; D not resolved. V dropped 4 bases and J dropped 0 bases, with 10 bases sitting between them. The CDR3 consists of 15 residues. The germline gives CDR1 LGHNA, CDR2 YSLEER. The CDR3 loop is CASSRDTNSGNTIYF. The CDR3 DNA is TGCGCCAGCAGCCGAGATACAAACTCTGGAAACACCATATATTTT.

The chain has TRBV29-1 and TRBJ2-6, with D possibly matching TRBD1 (6 bases). V was pared by 6 bases and J by 4 bases, with 10 bases between. This CDR3 is built from 13 residues. Germline V gives CDR1 SQVTM, CDR2 ANQGSEA. CDR3 residues: CSVRQAGANVLTF. In DNA form, the CDR3 reads TGCAGCGTACGACAGGCCGGGGCCAACGTCCTGACTTTC.

This clonotype has only a few counts. The chain has TRBV15 and TRBJ1-2; D gene uncertain. V lost 0 bases to trimming and J lost 5 bases, with 7 bases between them. This CDR3 is built from 13 residues. From germline, CDR1 is LNHNV and CDR2 YYDKDF (reference sequence). CDR3 residues: CATSRDRLYGYTF. The DNA of the CDR3 is TGTGCCACCAGCAGAGACAGGTTATATGGCTACACCTTC.

The V call is TRBV15, the J call TRBJ1-3; no clear D. The length of the CDR3 is 15 residues. CDR1 and CDR2 from the germline V gene are LNHNV and YYDKDF (reference sequence). Trimming took 0 bases from V and 2 from J, leaving 8 bases between them. CDR3 sequence reads: CATSRDGTPGNTIYF. The DNA for the CDR3 is TGTGCCACCAGCAGAGATGGTACTCCTGGAAACACCATATATTTT.

This chain's CDR3 is CASSLQNTQYF. The CDR3 region has the DNA TGTGCCAGCAGCTTACAGAATACGCAGTATTTT. The rearrangement uses TRBV7-2 and TRBJ2-3, with D unclear. Trimming shortened V by 2 bases and J by 7 bases, and 4 bases separated the two germline ends. The CDR3 totals 11 residues. Germline CDR1 reads SGHTA; CDR2 reads FQGNSA.

This clonotype appeared once. V gene TRBV7-2 combines with J gene TRBJ1-6; TRBD1 matches 7 bases. This CDR3 spans 15 amino acids. V lost 0 bases, J lost 7 bases, and 3 bases stayed unmatched. Germline V gives CDR1 SGHTA, CDR2 FQGNSA. CDR3 region: CASSLATGVNSPLHF. CDR3 in DNA: TGTGCCAGCAGCTTAGCAACAGGGGTAAATTCACCCCTCCACTTT.

This clonotype was picked up a small number of times. This chain joins TRBV11-1 and TRBJ2-6, with 12 bases that match TRBD1. The trim removed 5 bases at V and 2 bases at J, leaving 10 bases unmatched. The CDR3 is 19 residues long. Germline V gene data show CDR1 as SGHAT and CDR2 as FQDESV (reference sequence). The CDR3 coding sequence is TGTGCCAGCAGCACCGGGACAGGGGGCGCAGCAACTGGGGCCAACGTCCTGACTTTC. It translates to CASSTGTGGAATGANVLTF. The full variable domain, completed using reference TRBV11-1 and TRBJ2-6, is EAEVAQSPRYKITEKSQAVAFWCDPISGHATLYWYRQILGQGPELLVQFQDESVVDDSQLPKDRFSAERLKGVDSTLKIQPAELGDSAMYLCASSTGTGGAATGANVLTFGAGSRLTVL.

The chain couples TRBV5-6 to TRBJ2-7; TRBD1 agrees at 8 bases. Losses at the gene ends were 2 bases for V and 2 bases for J; bases not matched to a gene: 6. Germline V lookup: CDR1 SGHDT, CDR2 YYEEEE. The CDR3 loop spans 15 amino acids. The CDR3 sequence is CASSLSPGQAYEQYF. The DNA of the CDR3 is TGTGCCAGCAGCTTAAGTCCGGGACAGGCCTACGAGCAGTACTTC.

Many counts were recorded for this clonotype. The chain recombines TRBV12-3 or TRBV12-4 with TRBJ1-6; D gene unclear. With 3 bases removed from V and 7 bases from J, the gap between germline ends came to 7 bases. CDR3 size: 13 residues. CDR3 residues: CASSLGLNSPLHF. As DNA, the CDR3 is TGTGCCAGCAGTTTGGGTCTCAATTCACCCCTCCACTTT.

The chain has TRBV19 and TRBJ2-2; 9 bases align to TRBD1. V dropped 4 bases and J dropped 0; count of bases not matched to a gene: 18. Germline loops: CDR1 LNHDA, CDR2 SQIVND (reference sequence). This CDR3 has 21 residues. CDR3 loop: CASSSGTGRHANSPNTGELFF. As DNA, the CDR3 is TGTGCCAGTAGTAGTGGGACAGGGAGGCACGCTAACAGTCCGAACACCGGGGAGCTGTTTTTT. Full variable domain (rest looked up from reference TRBV19 and TRBJ2-2): DGGITQSPKYLFRKEGQNVTLSCEQNLNHDAMYWYRQDPGQGLRLIYYSQIVNDFQKGDIAEGYSVSREKKESFPLTVTSAQKNPTAFYLCASSSGTGRHANSPNTGELFFGEGSRLTVL.

The chain couples TRBV18 to TRBJ2-3, with D possibly matching TRBD2 (5 bases). V lost 0 bases, J lost 6 bases, and 13 bases lay in between. Germline CDR1 is KGHSH and CDR2 is LQKENI. This CDR3 contains 15 residues. The CDR3 nucleotides are TGTGCCAGCTCACCACCCCTGATGAGGAGGGATACGCAGTATTTT. Translated, it gives CASSPPLMRRDTQYF.

The sample holds many counts of this clonotype. This chain connects TRBV4-1 to TRBJ1-3, with D hard to call. Trimming shortened V by 1 base and J by 2 bases, and 0 bases separated the two germline ends. The CDR3 is 12 amino acids. The germline CDR1 and CDR2 sequences are MGHRA and YSYEKL. CDR3 sequence (DNA): TGCGCCAGCAGCCAAGCTGGAAACACCATATATTTT. The encoded protein is CASSQAGNTIYF.

V usage is TRBV7-2 and J usage is TRBJ2-3; TRBD2 aligns across 7 bases. V dropped 1 base and J dropped 4; count of bases not matched to a gene: 11. This CDR3 comprises 17 residues. Germline V gene lookup returns CDR1 SGHTA and CDR2 FQGNSA. CDR3 in amino acids: CASSLVGGSGRADTQYF. CDR3 coding DNA: TGTGCCAGCAGCTTAGTTGGCGGGAGCGGCCGCGCAGATACGCAGTATTTT.

This clonotype was picked up a small number of times. The chain recombines TRBV2 with TRBJ2-3, with D perhaps matching TRBD2 (7 bases). Germline values: CDR1 SNHLY, CDR2 FYNNEI. Trimming left V 8 bases short and J 5 bases short, with 17 bases between. The CDR3 spans 14 residues. The CDR3 loop is CASSRGGFQDTQYF. Here the CDR3 DNA reads TGTGCCAGCTCTAGGGGGGGCTTTCAAGATACGCAGTATTTT.

The sample holds many counts of this clonotype. This rearrangement joins TRBV6-6 to TRBJ2-7, with a tentative D call TRBD2 (5 bases). Germline CDR1 and CDR2: MNHNY and SVGAGI (reference sequence). This CDR3 is 12 amino acids long. V was shortened by 8 bases and J by 3 bases, with 11 bases between the two germline ends. CDR3 protein: CASRLGGYEQYF. CDR3 nucleotide sequence: TGTGCCAGCCGACTTGGAGGCTACGAGCAGTACTTC.

The V gene is TRBV10-1, the J gene TRBJ2-2; D is perhaps TRBD1 (6 bases). The CDR3 consists of 16 residues. Trimming shortened V by 4 bases and J by 0 bases, and 12 bases separated the two germline ends. Germline-derived CDR1 and CDR2 are WNHNN and SYGVQD (reference sequence). CDR3 nucleotide sequence: TGCGCCAGCAGTGGGACAGCCGCTACGAACACCGGGGAGCTGTTTTTT. This encodes CASSGTAATNTGELFF.

This clonotype was observed a few times. The J gene is TRBJ2-5, the V gene TRBV6-1; 13 bases fit TRBD2. Trimming cost V 7 bases and J 0 bases; bases outside gene matches: 5. Looked up from germline, CDR1 is MNHNS and CDR2 is SASEGT. This CDR3 has 16 residues. The CDR3 here is CASIRLAGGNQETQYF. CDR3 in DNA: TGTGCCAGCATCCGACTAGCGGGAGGAAACCAAGAGACCCAGTACTTC.

This clonotype was recorded many times. The chain joins TRBV20-1 to TRBJ2-3; 7 bases match TRBD2. The V and J ends lost 6 bases and 2 bases, in that order; junction bases with no gene match: 11. This CDR3 has 15 amino acids. Per the germline V gene, CDR1 is DFQATT and CDR2 is SNEGSKA (reference sequence). In DNA form, the CDR3 reads TGCAGTGCCCCACCGGCGGGAGCCCTCACAGATACGCAGTATTTT. It codes for CSAPPAGALTDTQYF.

V and J are TRBV20-1 and TRBJ1-4; TRBD1 might be the D (6 bases). This CDR3 is built from 12 residues. The germline V gene encodes CDR1 DFQATT and CDR2 SNEGSKA (reference sequence). CDR3 coding DNA: TGCAGCACCGGGACACCGAATGAAAAACTGTTTTTT. Translated: CSTGTPNEKLFF.

This chain links TRBV11-2 with TRBJ2-1; 11 nucleotides align to TRBD2. This CDR3 spans 16 amino acids. J gave up 4 bases and V 5 bases, and 7 bases lay outside the gene matches. Per the germline V gene, CDR1 is SGHAT and CDR2 is FQNNGV. The CDR3 loop reads CASSVSLAGGYNEQFF. The CDR3 DNA reads as TGTGCCAGCAGCGTCTCCCTAGCGGGGGGATACAATGAGCAGTTCTTC.

This clonotype was seen a few times. The V gene is TRBV6-1, the J gene TRBJ2-1, with D possibly being TRBD1 (6 bases). This CDR3 has 15 amino acids. Germline V gives CDR1 MNHNS, CDR2 SASEGT. V dropped 6 bases and J dropped 5 bases, with 17 bases sitting between them. CDR3 in DNA: TGTGCCAGCAGCTTGTACGGGACACTTGACAATGAGCAGTTCTTC. Translating gives CASSLYGTLDNEQFF.

This clonotype was seen only a few times. The chain carries TRBV25-1 and TRBJ2-1; 8 nucleotides line up with TRBD2. The germline gives CDR1 MGHDK, CDR2 SYGVNS. The CDR3 contains 16 residues. After removal of 6 bases from V and 4 bases from J, the junction contained 11 bases not matched to a gene. The CDR3 DNA reads as TGTGCCAGCAGCGGAGGAGCGGGAGAAAAGTACAATGAGCAGTTCTTC. The encoded protein is CASSGGAGEKYNEQFF. Supplemented by reference TRBV25-1 and TRBJ2-1, the full variable domain reads EADIYQTPRYLVIGTGKKITLECSQTMGHDKMYWYQQDPGMELHLIHYSYGVNSTEKGDLSSESTVSRIRTEHFPLTLESARPSHTSQYLCASSGGAGEKYNEQFFGPGTRLTVL.

Here the CDR3 DNA reads TGCGCCAGCAGCTTTTATCGCCTAGTTACAGATACGCAGTATTTT. Residues: CASSFYRLVTDTQYF. V is TRBV5-1 and J is TRBJ2-3; D is undetermined. Germline V gene lookup returns CDR1 SGHRS and CDR2 YFSETQ. The length of the CDR3 is 15 residues. Trimming stripped 2 bases from V and 3 bases from J, with 13 bases between. Filled out from reference TRBV5-1 and TRBJ2-3, the complete variable domain reads KAGVTQTPRYLIKTRGQQVTLSCSPISGHRSVSWYQQTPGQGLQFLFEYFSETQRNKGNFPGRFSGRQFSNSRSEMNVSTLELGDSALYLCASSFYRLVTDTQYFGPGTRLTVL.

This chain joins TRBV11-2 and TRBJ2-7; 7 nucleotides align to TRBD2. After removal of 6 bases from V and 2 bases from J, the junction contained 4 bases not matched to a gene. The germline gives CDR1 SGHAT, CDR2 FQNNGV. CDR3 length: 13 amino acids. CDR3 protein: CASRLLAAYEQYF. CDR3 nucleotide sequence: TGTGCCAGCAGACTTCTAGCGGCCTACGAGCAGTACTTC.

The rearrangement uses TRBV7-8 and TRBJ2-3; tentatively, D is TRBD2 (6 bases). Germline CDR1 reads SGHVS; CDR2 reads FQNEAQ. Trimming removed 5 bases at V and 0 bases at J, with 15 bases between. The CDR3 totals 16 residues. The CDR3 nucleotides are TGTGCCAGCAGCCGGACGCGGGATCATAGCACAGATACGCAGTATTTT. Translating it yields CASSRTRDHSTDTQYF.

The V call is TRBV6-1, the J call TRBJ2-3; 7 bases match TRBD1. V gave up 8 bases and J gave up 2 bases; unmatched junction bases: 10. The CDR3 covers 15 residues. CDR1 and CDR2 from the germline V gene are MNHNS and SASEGT. CDR3 amino acids: CASGSPGTVTDTQYF. CDR3 sequence (DNA): TGTGCCAGCGGGTCTCCCGGGACAGTCACAGATACGCAGTATTTT.

The chain joins TRBV20-1 to TRBJ2-1; 13 bases are a match to TRBD2. J lost 0 bases, V lost 5 bases, and 10 bases had no gene match. Germline V gives CDR1 DFQATT, CDR2 SNEGSKA (reference sequence). This CDR3 is 18 amino acids long. The CDR3 protein is CSAPGLAGKPSSYNEQFF. CDR3 nucleotide sequence: TGCAGTGCTCCGGGACTAGCGGGAAAACCGAGCTCCTACAATGAGCAGTTCTTC.

In this sample, this clonotype turned up a few times. This chain joins TRBV7-2 and TRBJ2-7, with D unclear. The CDR3 contains 14 residues. V was shortened by 5 bases and J by 5 bases, with 16 bases between the two germline ends. Germline V gene sequence: CDR1 SGHTA, CDR2 FQGNSA. In nucleotides, the CDR3 is TGTGCCAGCAGCCGCTTGAGGTCAAGTGACGAGCAGTACTTC. It encodes CASSRLRSSDEQYF.

The chain joins TRBV4-1 to TRBJ2-1, with D possibly called TRBD1 or TRBD2 (5 bases each). The CDR3 is 15 amino acids. With 1 base removed from V and 9 bases from J, the gap between germline ends came to 16 bases. Germline loops: CDR1 MGHRA, CDR2 YSYEKL. CDR3 sequence (DNA): TGCGCCAGCAGCCAAGCCGGGACGGGGTCGGTTGAGCAGTTCTTC. Translated: CASSQAGTGSVEQFF.

The V call is TRBV7-2, the J call TRBJ2-1; D gene uncertain. The V gene's germline CDR1 is SGHTA and CDR2 FQGNSA. The CDR3 covers 12 residues. V was clipped by 9 bases and J by 8 bases, with 14 bases between them. The CDR3, as DNA: TGTGCCAGTCAGTCATCCGCGTATGAGCAGTTCTTC. This sequence encodes CASQSSAYEQFF.

The chain couples TRBV7-2 to TRBJ2-7, with D possibly matching TRBD2 (6 bases). The CDR3 covers 17 residues. V lost 1 base and J 2 bases, leaving 18 bases between the germline ends. Germline CDR1 SGHTA, CDR2 FQGNSA. The CDR3 here is CASSLGWSGESAYEQYF. DNA of the CDR3: TGTGCCAGCAGCTTAGGATGGTCGGGGGAGTCTGCCTACGAGCAGTACTTC.